These 26 T cell receptor beta chains were all obtained from the same sample, sequenced in a study of blood T cell repertoires in COVID-19. Profiling relied on immunoSEQ multiplex PCR, and the TCRdb table lists in-frame clones only, not all of them. The data show around 250,000 clones, approximately 91% seen once. Sequenced material: PBMCs or T cells enriched from blood (not recorded which). The receptor source for this set is a human donor in a cohort exposed to, infected with or recovered from COVID-19 (not recorded which). The donor label of this sample is uncertain.

This chain uses TRBV11-2 with TRBJ2-3; 12 nucleotides agree with TRBD2. The CDR3 consists of 19 residues. Germline trimming cut 0 bases from V and 0 bases from J; bases unmatched to any gene: 7. The germline V gene has CDR1 SGHAT and CDR2 FQNNGV. The CDR3 DNA follows: TGTGCCAGCAGCTTAGATCCTGGACTAGCGGGGCGAAGCACAGATACGCAGTATTTT. It is translated as CASSLDPGLAGRSTDTQYF.

The V call is TRBV19, the J call TRBJ1-6; 11 bases agree with TRBD1. Germline loops: CDR1 LNHDA, CDR2 SQIVND (reference sequence). There are 19 residues in the CDR3. V lost 7 bases, J lost 5 bases, and 16 bases stayed unmatched. The CDR3 is CASTIRGTGGSRNNSPLHF. The CDR3 nucleotides read TGTGCCAGTACCATCCGGGGGACAGGGGGGTCTCGGAATAATTCACCCCTCCACTTT. Variable domain in full (rest from reference TRBV19 and TRBJ1-6): DGGITQSPKYLFRKEGQNVTLSCEQNLNHDAMYWYRQDPGQGLRLIYYSQIVNDFQKGDIAEGYSVSREKKESFPLTVTSAQKNPTAFYLCASTIRGTGGSRNNSPLHFGNGTRLTVT.

V is TRBV29-1 and J is TRBJ1-4; a possible D gene is TRBD1 (6 bases). V was shortened by 3 bases and J by 8 bases, with 10 bases between the two germline ends. This CDR3 has 12 residues. Germline lookup yields CDR1 SQVTM and CDR2 ANQGSEA. CDR3 in amino acids: CSVEVQGEKLFF. Here the CDR3 DNA reads TGCAGCGTTGAGGTCCAGGGGGAAAAACTGTTTTTT.

This chain links TRBV2 with TRBJ2-7, with 14 positions matching TRBD2. In germline, CDR1 is SNHLY, CDR2 FYNNEI. J was trimmed by 3 bases and V by 5 bases; bases with no gene match: 3. This CDR3 is 15 amino acids long. Here the CDR3 DNA reads TGTGCCAGCAGTAGACTAGCGGGGGGGGACTACGAGCAGTACTTC. Translation gives CASSRLAGGDYEQYF.

The genes are TRBV29-1 and TRBJ1-1; TRBD1 aligns across 7 bases. Germline loops: CDR1 SQVTM, CDR2 ANQGSEA. This CDR3 has 13 amino acids. V lost 4 bases to trimming and J lost 3 bases; unmatched junction nucleotides: 5. The CDR3 region has the DNA TGCAGCGTTGGGACAGGAATTCACACTGAAGCTTTCTTT. Protein sequence: CSVGTGIHTEAFF. Looking up the rest from reference TRBV29-1 and TRBJ1-1 gives the full variable domain: SAVISQKPSRDICQRGTSLTIQCQVDSQVTMMFWYRQQPGQSLTLIATANQGSEATYESGFVIDKFPISRPNLTFSTLTVSNMSPEDSSIYLCSVGTGIHTEAFFGQGTRLTVV.

The chain employs TRBV9 and TRBJ2-2, with TRBD1 identical over 9 bases. The CDR3 spans 16 residues. V trimming: 3 bases; J trimming: 6 bases; junction bases outside the gene matches: 9. Per germline, CDR1 SGDLS and CDR2 YYNGEE. The CDR3 sequence is CASSDPGQGSPGELFF. DNA for the CDR3: TGTGCCAGCAGCGACCCGGGACAGGGATCCCCCGGGGAGCTGTTTTTT.

The chain has TRBV10-3 and TRBJ1-1; a possible D gene is TRBD1 (6 bases). The CDR3 consists of 13 residues. CDR1 is ENHRY, CDR2 SYGVKD, per germline. V lost 5 bases to trimming and J lost 7 bases, with 14 bases between them. The CDR3 DNA is TGTGCCATCAGTTGGACAGACCGCGGTGAAGCTTTCTTT. Translating it yields CAISWTDRGEAFF.

The V and J genes are TRBV30 and TRBJ2-3; no reliable D call. The CDR3 consists of 12 residues. The V gene lost 3 bases and the J gene lost 0 bases, with 4 bases spanning the gap. Germline CDR1 reads GTSNPN; CDR2 reads SVGIG (reference sequence). The chain's CDR3 is CAWSVSTDTQYF. The CDR3 nucleotides are TGTGCCTGGAGCGTTAGCACAGATACGCAGTATTTT.

The J gene is TRBJ2-3, the V gene TRBV3-1 (or the pseudogene TRBV3-2); no reliable D call. Trimming took 3 bases from V and 2 from J, leaving 15 bases between them. Per germline, CDR1 LGHDT and CDR2 YNNKEL (reference sequence). The CDR3 has 16 residues. The CDR3 DNA sequence: TGTGCCAGCAGCCAGGGCCTAACTCGGATCACAGATACGCAGTATTTT. Protein: CASSQGLTRITDTQYF.

This chain connects TRBV19 to TRBJ1-5, with 8 bases fitting TRBD1. Germline V CDR1 and CDR2: LNHDA, SQIVND (reference sequence). V trimming: 7 bases; J trimming: 0 bases; junction bases outside the gene matches: 5. CDR3 length: 15 amino acids. The CDR3 is CASNRGTGSNQPQHF. The CDR3 nucleotides are TGTGCCAGTAACCGCGGGACAGGTAGCAATCAGCCCCAGCATTTT.

The chain links TRBV15 to TRBJ2-4; no definite D call. CDR3 size: 16 residues. Germline V gene sequence: CDR1 LNHNV, CDR2 YYDKDF (reference sequence). V was shortened by 1 base and J by 0 bases, with 10 bases between the two germline ends. Here the CDR3 reads CATSRGSLGAKNIQYF. As DNA, the CDR3 is TGTGCCACCAGCAGAGGGAGCTTAGGAGCCAAAAACATTCAGTACTTC.

The rearrangement joins TRBV7-9 to TRBJ2-6, with D possibly being TRBD1 (7 bases). Per germline, CDR1 SEHNR and CDR2 FQNEAQ (reference sequence). Trimming pared 2 bases from V and 1 base from J, leaving 12 bases between. This CDR3 spans 17 amino acids. The CDR3 region has the DNA TGTGCCAGCAGCTTATCAGGGGGGTCGTCTGGGGCCAACGTCCTGACTTTC. This codes for CASSLSGGSSGANVLTF.

The chain employs TRBV6-5 and TRBJ1-2, with D perhaps TRBD1 (6 bases). Looked up from germline, CDR1 is MNHEY and CDR2 is SVGAGI. The CDR3 sequence is 13 residues long. Between the trimmed V and J ends, which lost 7 bases and 4 bases, there was a span of 13 bases. The CDR3 is CASMGRGGYGYTF. The CDR3 nucleotides read TGTGCCAGCATGGGGCGAGGGGGCTATGGCTACACCTTC.

The chain carries TRBV6-6 and TRBJ1-5, with D tentatively TRBD1 (5 bases). Germline values: CDR1 MNHNY, CDR2 SVGAGI (reference sequence). V was clipped by 6 bases and J by 5 bases, with 14 bases between them. The CDR3 is 14 amino acids. The DNA for the CDR3 is TGTGCCAGCAGCTACGGGACTCGAGATCAGCCCCAGCATTTT. Translation gives CASSYGTRDQPQHF.

This clone was detected only once. In DNA, the CDR3 is TGTGCCAGCAGTTTATCAGGGGGGGCGGGTGGCTACACCTTC. Translating it yields CASSLSGGAGGYTF. This chain connects TRBV27 to TRBJ1-2; TRBD1 is a possible D gene (6 bases). Germline V gene data show CDR1 as MNHEY and CDR2 as SMNVEV (reference sequence). The CDR3 runs to 14 residues. Trimming removed 0 bases at V and 7 bases at J, with 12 bases between.

This sequence joins TRBV6-2 or TRBV6-3 and TRBJ2-7, with a possible D match to TRBD2 (5 bases). Deletions cut 2 bases from V and 1 base from J, with 6 bases between. Germline CDR1 is MNHEY and CDR2 is SVGEGT. The CDR3 loop spans 13 amino acids. The CDR3 loop is CASSYEGSYEQYF. CDR3 bases: TGTGCCAGCAGTTACGAGGGTTCCTACGAGCAGTACTTC.

The rearrangement uses TRBV5-1 and TRBJ2-1; TRBD2 is a possible D gene (6 bases). The CDR3 runs 14 residues. Per germline, CDR1 SGHRS and CDR2 YFSETQ. The V end was cut by 2 bases, the J end by 6 bases, with 12 bases between. CDR3 nucleotides: TGCGCCAGCAGCTTTCCGGACGGGGGCAATGAGCAGTTCTTC. This translates into CASSFPDGGNEQFF.

The genes are TRBV9 and TRBJ2-1, with TRBD2 matching over 8 bases. J was trimmed by 11 bases and V by 0 bases; bases with no gene match: 10. This CDR3 spans 15 amino acids. Germline V gives CDR1 SGDLS, CDR2 YYNGEE. CDR3 nucleotide sequence: TGTGCCAGCAGCGTAGATCCGAACGCGGGGGGCAAGCAGTTCTTC. This gives the protein CASSVDPNAGGKQFF.

This chain uses TRBV7-3 with TRBJ2-3; 7 bases fit TRBD2. CDR3 length: 14 amino acids. V lost 3 bases to trimming and J lost 0 bases; unmatched junction nucleotides: 0. The germline CDR1 and CDR2 sequences are SGHTA and FQGTGA. Here the CDR3 DNA reads TGTGCCAGCAGCTTCGGGGGGAGCACAGATACGCAGTATTTT. It codes for CASSFGGSTDTQYF.

J is TRBJ2-1 and V is TRBV21-1; the D call TRBD1 from the table was never checked on the DNA. TRBV21-1 is shown as a pseudogene. The CDR3 is 18 residues long. The CDR3 bases are TGTGCCAGCAGCACTATTAACAGGGGGCGAACCTTCTTCCATGAGCAGTTCTTC. It specifies CASSTINRGRTFFHEQFF.

The chain recombines TRBV7-3 with TRBJ1-1; a weak D match, TRBD1 (5 bases). Germline CDR1 reads SGHTA; CDR2 reads FQGTGA. This CDR3 spans 14 amino acids. V lost 6 bases and J 0 bases, leaving 11 bases between the germline ends. The CDR3 DNA follows: TGTGCCAGCAGTCCGGGACTTATGAACACTGAAGCTTTCTTT. Its translation: CASSPGLMNTEAFF.

The rearrangement links TRBV7-2 to TRBJ1-6, with 7 bases identical to TRBD1. The CDR3 has 21 residues. Unmatched junction bases numbered 16, after V lost 0 bases and J lost 2 bases. Germline-derived CDR1 and CDR2 are SGHTA and FQGNSA. CDR3: CASSLARQGPDIGPYNSPLHF. CDR3 nucleotide sequence: TGTGCCAGCAGCTTAGCCCGACAGGGTCCAGATATAGGCCCCTATAATTCACCCCTCCACTTT.

The chain has TRBV3-1 (or the pseudogene TRBV3-2) and TRBJ2-7, with D possibly TRBD2 on 5 matching bases. Between the trimmed V and J ends, which lost 3 bases and 5 bases, there was a span of 8 bases. The CDR3 covers 12 residues. Germline CDR1 reads LGHDT; CDR2 reads YNNKEL (reference sequence). CDR3 bases: TGTGCCAGCAGCCAGAGCGGTAACGAGCAGTACTTC. It specifies CASSQSGNEQYF.

The CDR3 loop reads CASSVGGRAYNSPLHF. For the CDR3, the DNA is TGTGCCAGCAGCGTAGGCGGCAGGGCCTATAATTCACCCCTCCACTTT. V is TRBV9 and J is TRBJ1-6, with D maybe TRBD1 (5 bases). The V end was cut by 0 bases, the J end by 2 bases, with 9 bases between. Germline V gene sequence: CDR1 SGDLS, CDR2 YYNGEE. This CDR3 region has 16 residues.

The J gene is TRBJ1-1, the V gene TRBV5-4; D possibly corresponds to TRBD1 (5 bases). Deletions cut 1 base from V and 5 bases from J, with 9 bases between. CDR3 length: 13 residues. Germline CDR1 SGHNT, CDR2 YYREEE (reference sequence). The CDR3 reads CASSLQGATEAFF. The CDR3 nucleotides are TGTGCCAGCAGCTTGCAGGGTGCGACTGAAGCTTTCTTT.

The CDR3 reads CASSHPGGGYEQYF. The DNA of the CDR3 is TGCGCCAGCAGCCACCCTGGCGGGGGCTACGAGCAGTACTTC. The chain employs TRBV4-1 and TRBJ2-7; 7 nucleotides match TRBD2. V lost 3 bases, J lost 3 bases, and 5 bases stayed unmatched. Germline V CDR1 and CDR2: MGHRA, YSYEKL. This CDR3 contains 14 residues.